The clone carrying this TCR beta chain occurred a few times. What it recognizes is unknown. This entry is derived from a study of cytomegalovirus exposure and HLA in healthy donors. Researchers ran the PCR with 60 Vbeta and 13 Jbeta primers. Assay: immunoSEQ multiplex PCR; the TCRdb copy retains only in-frame clones and omits some. This repertoire shows about 190,000 clones, 79% found once; its top ten account for over 1.5%. Per germline, CDR1 SGHVS and CDR2 FNYEAQ. The CDR3 runs 14 residues. The V and J ends lost 5 bases and 5 bases respectively, with 13 bases between them. Study conclusions and caveats: It was reportedly the case that the classifier diagnosed cytomegalovirus status with high specificity and sensitivity.

Sequenced sample: PBMCs. The J gene is TRBJ1-5, the V gene TRBV7-6; D unresolved. This clonotype was obtained from a woman aged 18-35 years in good health and CMV-seronegative. The chain's CDR3 is CASSNPGLDQPQHF. CDR3 DNA: TGTGCCAGCAGCAATCCCGGACTGGATCAGCCCCAGCATTTT. Full variable domain (remainder filled in from reference TRBV7-6 and TRBJ1-5): GAGVSQSPRYKVTKRGQDVALRCDPISGHVSLYWYRQALGQGPEFLTYFNYEAQQDKSGLPNDRFSAERPEGSISTLTIQRTEQRDSAMYRCASSNPGLDQPQHFGDGTRLSIL.